This paragraph reports one T cell receptor beta chain. Its antigen is not yet known. No much larger clonotype is one base removed from it; base qualities were not supplied. The immunoSEQ Assay, a bias-controlled multiplex PCR, was used to amplify TCRbeta CDR3 regions from genomic DNA. Per the authors' processing: The number of nucleated cells in each sample was estimated by amplification of reference gene primers within the assay. Sequence reads were collapsed and filtered to measure the absolute abundance of every unique TCRbeta CDR3 rearrangement. For each sample, productive Simpson clonality was calculated as the square root of Simpson's diversity index over productive rearrangements. The clones in this table, taken by TCRdb from immuneACCESS, are in-frame only. Not every clone is retained; where verified, under half of the shortfall comes from an unresolved V gene, and the cause of the rest is unknown. The V and J calls and clone size are taken from that table; D and trimming were inferred from the DNA. The sample profile shows about 200,000 clones; 85% of them were found once. About 2.4% of the sample lies in the top ten.

The sample is drawn from a study of blood T cell repertoires in COVID-19 (TCRdb year 2020). Context from the whole study: The collaborator samples originated in the United States, Italy and Spain and spanned the acute and convalescent phases of COVID-19. The material from the prospective study consisted of cDNA or gDNA derived from T cells, B-cell-depleted T cells, or PBMCs. Deeply sampled blood TCRbeta repertoires from subjects exposed to, actively infected with, or recovered from COVID-19 were included in the dataset. The repertoires were released in a freely available public database intended as a resource for research on the immune response to SARS-CoV-2. Samples came from the ongoing ImmuneRACE study (first 160 participants) plus 1,254 subjects from 6 global collaborators. Sample metadata almost always included a de-identified subject ID, COVID-19 status, age in years and sex. Where available, HLA class I and class II types were obtained from metadata supplied by the sample provider rather than from assay-based typing.

The CDR3 measures 15 amino acids from cysteine to phenylalanine. The only DNA kept is the CDR3, 45 bases in frame from the first base. V loses 4 bases of germline sequence and J loses 1 base, and the interval between the two ends is 12 bases. Via the germline V gene, CDR1 is SGHDT and CDR2 YYEEEE. Results the study describes overall, beyond this receptor: Clinical and demographic metadata were provided uncurated, with the amount varying by source and participant.

At one collaborating source in Seattle, patients were enrolled during active infection and were followed longitudinally through the course of disease. Whole blood was collected in K2EDTA tubes by collaborating institutions according to the institutions' own protocols. For TCRbeta analysis, collaborators shipped samples as frozen whole blood, isolated PBMCs, or DNA extracted from either of those sample types. The chain is made from TRBV5-6 and TRBJ1-3; too little of a D gene remains to name it. This sequence was found in a woman in her 70s with COVID-19, enrolled during active disease. The sequenced material came from peripheral blood. The CDR3 corresponds to CASSRRGGSGNTIYF. The nucleotide sequence is TGTGCCAGCAGCCGACGGGGTGGATCTGGAAACACCATATATTTT.